This is a list of T cell receptor beta chains from one sample in a study of breast tumors, draining lymph nodes, adjacent tissues. TCRdb analysed the multiplex PCR reads with MiXCR anew, one entry per CDR3 protein. Of under 350,000 distinct CDR3 sequences detected, around 30% appear once; the ten largest clones hold about 1.2%. The sample consisted of axillary lymph node tissue. These receptors all come from a female donor with breast cancer. Some clones in this sample may be carry-over from other donors' samples. Both conserved end residues are part of each CDR3. The order of the fields is D gene, J gene, V gene, clone size, CDR3 protein, CDR3 DNA. The D gene is left open where the match is weak. Expanded clones are given a class, and other clones once, few, many or no size at all.

TRBD2 | TRBJ2-1 | TRBV5-5 | - | CASGFTPSGYNEQFF | TGTGCCAGCGGCTTCACCCCTAGCGGATACAATGAGCAGTTCTTC
- | TRBJ2-7 | TRBV18 | - | CASSPPSPRGYEQYF | TGTGCCAGCTCACCACCGTCACCAAGGGGTTACGAGCAGTACTTC
- | TRBJ2-7 | TRBV6-2/TRBV6-3 | many | CASRQLGAEQYF | TGTGCCAGCAGACAACTAGGTGCCGAGCAGTACTTC
- | TRBJ1-6 | TRBV2 | - | CASRPTGFASPLHF | TGTGCCAGCAGGCCTACGGGATTTGCTTCACCCCTCCACTTT
TRBD1 | TRBJ2-7 | TRBV18 | few | CASSSGTGGYEQYF | TGTGCCAGCTCAAGCGGGACAGGGGGGTACGAGCAGTACTTC
TRBD2 | TRBJ2-7 | TRBV15 | many | CATSRGLALYEQYF | TGTGCCACCAGCAGGGGACTAGCGCTCTACGAGCAGTACTTC
- | TRBJ1-1 | TRBV6-5 | - | CASNRGAGEAFF | TGTGCCAGCAATCGGGGGGCAGGTGAAGCTTTCTTT
TRBD1 | TRBJ1-5 | TRBV6-2/TRBV6-3 | few | CASRLTGTGVIGNQPQHF | TGTGCCAGCAGACTAACCGGGACAGGGGTAATAGGAAATCAGCCCCAGCATTTT
- | TRBJ1-1 | TRBV25-1 | - | CASSEFGGHYTEAFF | TGTGCCAGCAGTGAATTCGGGGGGCACTACACTGAAGCTTTCTTT
TRBD2 | TRBJ2-3 | TRBV10-1 | many | CASSEGGRDTQYF | TGCGCCAGCAGTGAGGGCGGGAGAGATACGCAGTATTTT
TRBD1 | TRBJ2-5 | TRBV7-2 | many | CASSLMGQGAETQYF | TGTGCCAGCAGCTTAATGGGACAGGGGGCGGAGACCCAGTACTTC